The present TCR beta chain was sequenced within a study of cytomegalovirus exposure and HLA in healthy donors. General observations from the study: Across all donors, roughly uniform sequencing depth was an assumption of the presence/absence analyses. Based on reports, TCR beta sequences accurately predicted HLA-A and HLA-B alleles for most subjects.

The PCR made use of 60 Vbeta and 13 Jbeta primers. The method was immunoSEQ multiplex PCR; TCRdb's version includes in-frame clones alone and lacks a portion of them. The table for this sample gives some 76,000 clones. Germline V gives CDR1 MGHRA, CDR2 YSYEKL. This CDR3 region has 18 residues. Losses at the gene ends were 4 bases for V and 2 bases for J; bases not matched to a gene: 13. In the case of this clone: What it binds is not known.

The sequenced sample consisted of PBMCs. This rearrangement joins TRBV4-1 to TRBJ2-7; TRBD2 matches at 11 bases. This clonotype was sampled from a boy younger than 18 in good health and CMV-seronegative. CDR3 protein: CASSPIAGTSGAPYEQYF. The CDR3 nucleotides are TGCGCCAGCAGCCCTATTGCCGGGACTAGCGGTGCTCCCTACGAGCAGTACTTC.